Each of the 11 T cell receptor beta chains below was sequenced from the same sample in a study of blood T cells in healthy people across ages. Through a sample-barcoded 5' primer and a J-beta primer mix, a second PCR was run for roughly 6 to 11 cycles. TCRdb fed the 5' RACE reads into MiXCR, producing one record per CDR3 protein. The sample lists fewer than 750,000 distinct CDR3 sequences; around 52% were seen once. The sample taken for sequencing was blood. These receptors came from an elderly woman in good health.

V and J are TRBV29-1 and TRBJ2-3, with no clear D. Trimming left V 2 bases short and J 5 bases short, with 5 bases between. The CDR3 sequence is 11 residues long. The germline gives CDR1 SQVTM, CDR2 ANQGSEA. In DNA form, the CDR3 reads TGCAGCGTTGAACGGCAAGATACGCAGTATTTT. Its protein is CSVERQDTQYF.

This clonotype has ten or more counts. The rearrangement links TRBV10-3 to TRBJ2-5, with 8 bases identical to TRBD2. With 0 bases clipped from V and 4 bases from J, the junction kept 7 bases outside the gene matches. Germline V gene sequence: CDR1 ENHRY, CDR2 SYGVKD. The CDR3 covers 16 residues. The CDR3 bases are TGTGCCATCAGTGAGTCTTCGGGGGGGCCTCGAGAGACCCAGTACTTC. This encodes CAISESSGGPRETQYF.

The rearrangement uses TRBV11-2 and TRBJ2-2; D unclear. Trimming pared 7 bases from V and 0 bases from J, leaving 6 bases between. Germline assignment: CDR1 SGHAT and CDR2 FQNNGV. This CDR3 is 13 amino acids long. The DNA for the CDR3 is TGTGCCAGCATCCCCCCGAACACCGGGGAGCTGTTTTTT. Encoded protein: CASIPPNTGELFF.

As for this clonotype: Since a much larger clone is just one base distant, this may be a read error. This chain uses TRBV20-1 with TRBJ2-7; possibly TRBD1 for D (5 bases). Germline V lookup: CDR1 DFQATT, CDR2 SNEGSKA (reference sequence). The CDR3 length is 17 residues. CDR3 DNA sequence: TGCTGTGCTAGAGATGAGGTGGGGCAGACGAGCTCCTACGAGCAGTACTTC. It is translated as CCARDEVGQTSSYEQYF.

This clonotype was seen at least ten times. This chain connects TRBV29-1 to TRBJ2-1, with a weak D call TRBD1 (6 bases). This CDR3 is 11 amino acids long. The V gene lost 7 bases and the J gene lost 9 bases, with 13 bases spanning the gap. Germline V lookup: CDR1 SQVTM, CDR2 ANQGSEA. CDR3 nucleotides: TGCAGCGCTAGGGGGTGGGGTGAGCAGTTCTTC. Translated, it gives CSARGWGEQFF.

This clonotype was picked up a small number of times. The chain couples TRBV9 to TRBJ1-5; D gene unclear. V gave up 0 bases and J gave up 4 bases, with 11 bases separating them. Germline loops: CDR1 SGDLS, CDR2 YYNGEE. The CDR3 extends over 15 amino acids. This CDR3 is CASSVGGGPNQPQHF. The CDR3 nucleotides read TGTGCCAGCAGCGTAGGGGGTGGGCCTAATCAGCCCCAGCATTTT.

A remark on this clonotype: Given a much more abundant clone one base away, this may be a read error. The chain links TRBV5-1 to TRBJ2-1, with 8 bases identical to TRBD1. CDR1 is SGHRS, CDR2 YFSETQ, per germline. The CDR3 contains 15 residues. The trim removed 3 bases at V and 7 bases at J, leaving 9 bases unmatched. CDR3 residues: CASSSRQGSRNEQFF. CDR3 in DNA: TGCGCCAGCAGCTCGAGACAGGGGAGTAGGAATGAGCAGTTCTTC.

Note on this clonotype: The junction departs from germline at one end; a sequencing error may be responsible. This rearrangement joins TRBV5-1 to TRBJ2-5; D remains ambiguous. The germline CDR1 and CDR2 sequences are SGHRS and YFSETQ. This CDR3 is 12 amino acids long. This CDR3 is CASSLVQEAQYF. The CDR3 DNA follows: TGCGCCAGCAGCTTGGTTCAAGAGGCCCAGTACTTC. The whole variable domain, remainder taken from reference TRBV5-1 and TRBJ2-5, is KAGVTQTPRYLIKTRGQQVTLSCSPISGHRSVSWYQQTPGQGLQFLFEYFSETQRNKGNFPGRFSGRQFSNSRSEMNVSTLELGDSALYLCASSLVQEAQYFGPGTRLLVL.

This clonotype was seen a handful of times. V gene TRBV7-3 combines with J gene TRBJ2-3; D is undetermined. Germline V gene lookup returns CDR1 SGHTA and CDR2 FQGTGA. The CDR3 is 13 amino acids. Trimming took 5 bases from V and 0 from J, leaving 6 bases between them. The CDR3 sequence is CASSRYSTDTQYF. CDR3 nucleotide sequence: TGTGCCAGCAGCCGCTACAGCACAGATACGCAGTATTTT.

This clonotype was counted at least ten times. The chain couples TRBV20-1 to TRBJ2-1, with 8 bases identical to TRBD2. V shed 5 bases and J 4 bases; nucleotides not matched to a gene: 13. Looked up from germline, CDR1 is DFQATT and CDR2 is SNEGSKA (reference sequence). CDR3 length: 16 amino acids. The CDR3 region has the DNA TGCAGTGCTTCCGACCATAGCGGGACACGGTACAATGAGCAGTTCTTC. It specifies CSASDHSGTRYNEQFF.

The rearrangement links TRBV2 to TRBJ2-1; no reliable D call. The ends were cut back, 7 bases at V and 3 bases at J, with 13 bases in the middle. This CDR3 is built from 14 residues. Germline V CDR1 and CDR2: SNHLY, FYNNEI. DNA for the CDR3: TGTGCCAGCATGGGCTCTTCACTCTACAATGAGCAGTTCTTC. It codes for CASMGSSLYNEQFF. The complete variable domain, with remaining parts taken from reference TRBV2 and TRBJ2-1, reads EPEVTQTPSHQVTQMGQEVILRCVPISNHLYFYWYRQILGQKVEFLVSFYNNEISEKSEIFDDQFSVERPDGSNFTLKIRSTKLEDSAMYFCASMGSSLYNEQFFGPGTRLTVL.